This record covers a single T cell receptor (beta chain). Here immunoSEQ multiplex PCR was the method, and the copy in TCRdb shows in-frame clones only, minus some. The repertoire holds some 73,000 clones, with over 75% as singletons. Germline V gives CDR1 SGHDT, CDR2 YYEEEE. This CDR3 is 14 amino acids long. With V trimmed by 4 bases and J by 3 bases, 6 bases remained unmatched. The data originate from a study of blood T cell repertoires in COVID-19. The chain recombines TRBV5-6 with TRBJ1-2, with 7 positions matching TRBD1. The sequence derives from a woman aged 55-69 years with acute or convalescent COVID-19. Sequenced sample: peripheral blood. CDR3 amino acids: CASSTGQAYYGYTF. The CDR3 bases are TGTGCCAGCAGCACTGGACAGGCCTACTATGGCTACACCTTC.